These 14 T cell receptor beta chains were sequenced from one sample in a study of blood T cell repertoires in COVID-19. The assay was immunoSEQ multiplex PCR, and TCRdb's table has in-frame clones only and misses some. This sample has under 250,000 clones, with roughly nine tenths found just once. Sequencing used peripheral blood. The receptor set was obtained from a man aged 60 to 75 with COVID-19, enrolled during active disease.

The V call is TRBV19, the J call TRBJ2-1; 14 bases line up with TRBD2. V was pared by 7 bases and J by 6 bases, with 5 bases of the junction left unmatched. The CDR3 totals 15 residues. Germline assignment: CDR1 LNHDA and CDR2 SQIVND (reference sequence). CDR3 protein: CASKGTSGGRNEQFF. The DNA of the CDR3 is TGTGCCAGTAAGGGGACTAGCGGGGGCCGCAATGAGCAGTTCTTC.

The CDR3 DNA sequence: TGTGCCAGCAGCCAAGGGCTGGTACCCTCTGGAAACACCATATATTTT. Translating gives CASSQGLVPSGNTIYF. The chain links TRBV3-1 (or the pseudogene TRBV3-2) to TRBJ1-3; no clear D gene. Germline V lookup: CDR1 LGHDT, CDR2 YNNKEL (reference sequence). Trimming stripped 1 base from V and 0 bases from J, with 10 bases between. The CDR3 totals 16 residues.

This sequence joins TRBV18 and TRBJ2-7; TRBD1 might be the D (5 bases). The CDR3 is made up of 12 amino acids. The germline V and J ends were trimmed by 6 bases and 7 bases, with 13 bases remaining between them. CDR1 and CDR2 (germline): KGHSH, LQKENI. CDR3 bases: TGTGCCAGCTCCAAGGGGTCGTGGGAGCAGTACTTC. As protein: CASSKGSWEQYF.

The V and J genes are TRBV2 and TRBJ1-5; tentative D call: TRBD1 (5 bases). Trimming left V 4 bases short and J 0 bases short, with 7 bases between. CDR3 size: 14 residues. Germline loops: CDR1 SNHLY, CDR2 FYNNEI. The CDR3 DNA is TGTGCCAGCAGTGGACAGCTTAGCAATCAGCCCCAGCATTTT. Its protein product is CASSGQLSNQPQHF.

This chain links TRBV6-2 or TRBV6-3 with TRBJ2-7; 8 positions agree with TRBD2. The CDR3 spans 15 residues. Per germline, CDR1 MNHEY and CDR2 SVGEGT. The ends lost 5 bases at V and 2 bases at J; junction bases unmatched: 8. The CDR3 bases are TGTGCCAGCAGTCCGGCTAGCGGGTACACCTACGAGCAGTACTTC. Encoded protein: CASSPASGYTYEQYF.

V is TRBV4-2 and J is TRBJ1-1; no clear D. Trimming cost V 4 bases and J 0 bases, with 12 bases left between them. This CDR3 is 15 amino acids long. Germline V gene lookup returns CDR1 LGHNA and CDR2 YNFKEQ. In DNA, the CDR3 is TGTGCCAGCAGCCGTGACATACTCATGAACACTGAAGCTTTCTTT. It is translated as CASSRDILMNTEAFF.

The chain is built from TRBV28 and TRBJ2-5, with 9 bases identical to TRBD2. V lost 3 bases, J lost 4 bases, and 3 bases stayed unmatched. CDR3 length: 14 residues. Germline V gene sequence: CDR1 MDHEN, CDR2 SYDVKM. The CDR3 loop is CASSFRGRVETQYF. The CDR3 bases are TGTGCCAGCAGTTTTCGCGGGAGGGTAGAGACCCAGTACTTC.

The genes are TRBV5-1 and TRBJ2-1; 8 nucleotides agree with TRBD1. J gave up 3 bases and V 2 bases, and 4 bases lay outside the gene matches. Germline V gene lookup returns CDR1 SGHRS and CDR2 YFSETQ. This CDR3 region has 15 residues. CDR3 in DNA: TGCGCCAGCAGCTTAATGGGACAGGACTACAATGAGCAGTTCTTC. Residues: CASSLMGQDYNEQFF.

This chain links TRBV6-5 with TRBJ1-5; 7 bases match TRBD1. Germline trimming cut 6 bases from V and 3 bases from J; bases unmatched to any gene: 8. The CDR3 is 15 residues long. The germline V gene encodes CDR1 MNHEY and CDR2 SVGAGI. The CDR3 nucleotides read TGTGCCAGCAGCCCCGGGACAGTATACAATCAGCCCCAGCATTTT. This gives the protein CASSPGTVYNQPQHF.

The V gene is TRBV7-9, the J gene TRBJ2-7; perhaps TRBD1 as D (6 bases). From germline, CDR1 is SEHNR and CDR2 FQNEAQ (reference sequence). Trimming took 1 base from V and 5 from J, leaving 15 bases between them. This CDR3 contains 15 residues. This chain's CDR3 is CASSLGYRETNEQYF. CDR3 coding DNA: TGTGCCAGCAGCTTAGGTTACAGGGAAACCAACGAGCAGTACTTC.

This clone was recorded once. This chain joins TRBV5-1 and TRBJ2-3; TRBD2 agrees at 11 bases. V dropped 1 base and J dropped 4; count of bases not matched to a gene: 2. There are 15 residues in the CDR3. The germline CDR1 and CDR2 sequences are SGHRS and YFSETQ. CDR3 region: CASSLLAGGADTQYF. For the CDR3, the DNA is TGCGCCAGCAGCTTGTTAGCGGGAGGGGCAGATACGCAGTATTTT.

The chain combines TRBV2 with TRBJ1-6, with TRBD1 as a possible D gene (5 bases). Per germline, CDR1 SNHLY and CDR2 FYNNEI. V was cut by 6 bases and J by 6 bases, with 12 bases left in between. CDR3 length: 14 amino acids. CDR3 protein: CASRDSLGNSPLHF. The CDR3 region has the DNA TGTGCCAGCAGAGACAGTCTGGGTAATTCACCCCTCCACTTT.

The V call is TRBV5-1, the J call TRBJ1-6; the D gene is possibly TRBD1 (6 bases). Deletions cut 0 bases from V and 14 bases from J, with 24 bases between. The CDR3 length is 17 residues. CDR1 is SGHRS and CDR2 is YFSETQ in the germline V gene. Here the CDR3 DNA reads TGCGCCAGCAGCTTGGTGGGGGGGCCCACCTCAATTCAGTCCCTCCACTTT. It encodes CASSLVGGPTSIQSLHF.

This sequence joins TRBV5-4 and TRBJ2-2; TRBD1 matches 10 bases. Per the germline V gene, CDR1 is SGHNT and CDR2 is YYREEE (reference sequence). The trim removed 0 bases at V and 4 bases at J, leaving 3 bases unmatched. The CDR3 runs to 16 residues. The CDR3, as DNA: TGTGCCAGCAGCTTGGCGGGACAGGGGATCACCGGGGAGCTGTTTTTT. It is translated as CASSLAGQGITGELFF.